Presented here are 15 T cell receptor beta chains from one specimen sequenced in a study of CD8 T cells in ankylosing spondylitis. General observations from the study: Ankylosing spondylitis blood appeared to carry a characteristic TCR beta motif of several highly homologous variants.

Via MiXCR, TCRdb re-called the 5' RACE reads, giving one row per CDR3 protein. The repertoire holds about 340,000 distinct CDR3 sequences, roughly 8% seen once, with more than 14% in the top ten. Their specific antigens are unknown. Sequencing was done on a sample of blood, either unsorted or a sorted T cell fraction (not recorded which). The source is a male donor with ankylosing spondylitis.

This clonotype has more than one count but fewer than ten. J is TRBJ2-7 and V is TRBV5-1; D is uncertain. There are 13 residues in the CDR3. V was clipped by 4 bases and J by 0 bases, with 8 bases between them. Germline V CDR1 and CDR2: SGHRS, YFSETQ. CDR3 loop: CASSEPGSYEQYF. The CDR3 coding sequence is TGCGCCAGCAGCGAACCGGGCTCCTACGAGCAGTACTTC.

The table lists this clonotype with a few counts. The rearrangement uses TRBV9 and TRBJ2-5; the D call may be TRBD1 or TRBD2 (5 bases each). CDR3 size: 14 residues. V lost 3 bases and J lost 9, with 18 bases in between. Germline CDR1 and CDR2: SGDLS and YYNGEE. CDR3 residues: CASSGRGEGSSQYF. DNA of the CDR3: TGTGCCAGCAGCGGCCGGGGCGAAGGGAGTTCCCAGTACTTC.

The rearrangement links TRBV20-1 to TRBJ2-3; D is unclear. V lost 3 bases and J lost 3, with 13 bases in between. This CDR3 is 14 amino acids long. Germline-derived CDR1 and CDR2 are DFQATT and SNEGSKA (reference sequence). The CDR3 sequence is CSAREALGTDTQYF. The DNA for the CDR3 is TGCAGTGCTAGGGAAGCGTTAGGGACAGATACGCAGTATTTT.

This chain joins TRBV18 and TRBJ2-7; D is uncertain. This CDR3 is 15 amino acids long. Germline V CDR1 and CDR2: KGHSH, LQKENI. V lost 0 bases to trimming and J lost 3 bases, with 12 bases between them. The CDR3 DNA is TGTGCCAGCTCACCACCCCGGGTCACGGGCTACGAGCAGTACTTC. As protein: CASSPPRVTGYEQYF.

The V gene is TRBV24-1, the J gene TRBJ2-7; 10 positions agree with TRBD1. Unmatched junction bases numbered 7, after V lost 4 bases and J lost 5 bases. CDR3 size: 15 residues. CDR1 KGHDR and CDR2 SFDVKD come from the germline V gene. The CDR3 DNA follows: TGTGCCACCAGTGACTTCGACAGGGGGCGAAACGAGCAGTACTTC. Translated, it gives CATSDFDRGRNEQYF.

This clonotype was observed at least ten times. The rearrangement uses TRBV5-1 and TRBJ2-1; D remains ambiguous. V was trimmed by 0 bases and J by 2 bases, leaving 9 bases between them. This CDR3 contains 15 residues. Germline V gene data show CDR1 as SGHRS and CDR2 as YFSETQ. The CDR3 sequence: CASSLVAEAYNEQFF. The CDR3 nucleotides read TGCGCCAGCAGCTTGGTCGCTGAAGCCTACAATGAGCAGTTCTTC.

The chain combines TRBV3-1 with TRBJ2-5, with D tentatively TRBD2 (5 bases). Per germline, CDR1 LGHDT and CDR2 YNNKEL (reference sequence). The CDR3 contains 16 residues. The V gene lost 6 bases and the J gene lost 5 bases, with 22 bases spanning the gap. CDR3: CASRALIEGVGETQYF. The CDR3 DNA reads TGTGCCAGCAGGGCCCTCATTGAGGGAGTGGGGGAGACCCAGTACTTC.

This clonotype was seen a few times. DNA of the CDR3: TGTGCCAGCAGCCCCCAGGGGGTTTCCTACGAGCAGTACTTC. Its translation is CASSPQGVSYEQYF. This sequence joins TRBV7-2 and TRBJ2-7; TRBD1 agrees at 7 bases. Trimming removed 5 bases from V and 1 base from J; junction bases left unmatched: 5. This CDR3 region has 14 residues. Germline CDR1 reads SGHTA; CDR2 reads FQGNSA.

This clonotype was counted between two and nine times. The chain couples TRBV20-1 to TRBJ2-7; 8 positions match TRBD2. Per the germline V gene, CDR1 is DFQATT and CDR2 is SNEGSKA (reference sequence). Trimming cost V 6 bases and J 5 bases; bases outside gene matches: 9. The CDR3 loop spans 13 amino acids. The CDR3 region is CSAPVSGAHEQYF. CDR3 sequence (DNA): TGCAGTGCCCCAGTTAGCGGGGCCCACGAGCAGTACTTC.

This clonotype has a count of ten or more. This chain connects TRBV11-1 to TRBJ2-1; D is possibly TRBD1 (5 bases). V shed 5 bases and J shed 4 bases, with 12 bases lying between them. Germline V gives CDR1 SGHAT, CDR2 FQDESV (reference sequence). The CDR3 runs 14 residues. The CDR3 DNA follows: TGTGCCAGCAGCCCTAGGACACCGTACAATGAGCAGTTCTTC. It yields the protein CASSPRTPYNEQFF.

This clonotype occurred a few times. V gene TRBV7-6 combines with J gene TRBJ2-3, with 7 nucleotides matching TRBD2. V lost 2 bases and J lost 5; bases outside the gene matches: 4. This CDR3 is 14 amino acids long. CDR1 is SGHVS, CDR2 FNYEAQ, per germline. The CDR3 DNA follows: TGTGCCAGCAGCTTACTGGCGGGAGAAGATACGCAGTATTTT. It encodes CASSLLAGEDTQYF.

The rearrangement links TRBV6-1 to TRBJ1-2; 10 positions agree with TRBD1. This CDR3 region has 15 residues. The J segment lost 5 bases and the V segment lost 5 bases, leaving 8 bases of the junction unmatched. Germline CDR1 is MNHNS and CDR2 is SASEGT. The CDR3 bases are TGTGCCAGCAGTATGACAGGGGGCGCCCGGTATGGCTACACCTTC. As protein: CASSMTGGARYGYTF.

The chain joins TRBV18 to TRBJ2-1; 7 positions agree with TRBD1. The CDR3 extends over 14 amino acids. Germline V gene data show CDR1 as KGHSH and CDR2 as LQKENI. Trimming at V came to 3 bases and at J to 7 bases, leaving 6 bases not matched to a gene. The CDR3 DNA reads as TGTGCCAGCTCACCCCAGACAGGGTTGAATGAGCAGTTCTTC. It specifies CASSPQTGLNEQFF.

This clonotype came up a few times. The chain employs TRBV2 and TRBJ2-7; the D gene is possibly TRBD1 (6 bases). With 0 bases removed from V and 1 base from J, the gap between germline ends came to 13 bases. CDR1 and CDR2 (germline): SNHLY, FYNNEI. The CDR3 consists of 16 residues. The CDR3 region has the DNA TGTGCCAGCAGTGAAGCGCAGGCCAGGGGATCCTACGAGCAGTACTTC. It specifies CASSEAQARGSYEQYF.

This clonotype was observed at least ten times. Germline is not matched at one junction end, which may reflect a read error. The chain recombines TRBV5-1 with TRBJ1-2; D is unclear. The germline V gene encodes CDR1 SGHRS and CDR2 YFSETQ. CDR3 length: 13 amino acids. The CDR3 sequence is CASSLGQSYGYTF. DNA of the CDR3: TGTGCCAGCAGCTTAGGGCAGAGTTATGGCTACACCTTC.